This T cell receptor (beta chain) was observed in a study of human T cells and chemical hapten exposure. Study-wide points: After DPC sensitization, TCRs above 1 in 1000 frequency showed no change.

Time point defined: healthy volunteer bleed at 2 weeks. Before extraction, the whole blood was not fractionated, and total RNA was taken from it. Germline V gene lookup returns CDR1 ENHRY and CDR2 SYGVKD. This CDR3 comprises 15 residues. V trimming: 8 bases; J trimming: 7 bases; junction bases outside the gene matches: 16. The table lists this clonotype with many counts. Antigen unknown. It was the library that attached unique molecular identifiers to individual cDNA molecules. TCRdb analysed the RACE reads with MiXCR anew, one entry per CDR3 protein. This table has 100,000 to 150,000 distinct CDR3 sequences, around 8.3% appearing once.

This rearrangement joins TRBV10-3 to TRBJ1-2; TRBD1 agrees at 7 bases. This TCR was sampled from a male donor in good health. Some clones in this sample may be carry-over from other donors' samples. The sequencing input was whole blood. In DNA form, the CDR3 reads TGTGCCATCCGCTCCCCCGAGCAGGGGGAGAGTGGCTACACCTTC. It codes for CAIRSPEQGESGYTF.